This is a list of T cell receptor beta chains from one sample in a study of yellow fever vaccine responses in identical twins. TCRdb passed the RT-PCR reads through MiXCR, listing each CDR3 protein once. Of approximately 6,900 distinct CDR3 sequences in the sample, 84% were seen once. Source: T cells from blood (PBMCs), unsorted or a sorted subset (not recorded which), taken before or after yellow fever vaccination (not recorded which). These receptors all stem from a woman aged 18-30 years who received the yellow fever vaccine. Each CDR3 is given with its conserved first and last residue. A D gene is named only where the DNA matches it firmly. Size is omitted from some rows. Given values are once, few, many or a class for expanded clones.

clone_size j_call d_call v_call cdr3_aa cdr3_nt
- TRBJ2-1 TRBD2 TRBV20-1 CSARVASGGPLYEQFF TGCAGTGCTAGGGTGGCTTCGGGAGGGCCCTTATATGAGCAGTTCTTC
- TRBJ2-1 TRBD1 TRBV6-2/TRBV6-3 CASSYRDSVYNEQFF TGTGCCAGCAGTTACCGGGACAGCGTTTACAATGAGCAGTTCTTC
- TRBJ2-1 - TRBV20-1 CSALTDTGVYNEQFF TGCAGTGCCCTTACAGACACCGGGGTTTACAATGAGCAGTTCTTC
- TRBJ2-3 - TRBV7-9 CASSSYTDTQYF TGTGCCAGCAGCTCCTACACAGATACGCAGTATTTT
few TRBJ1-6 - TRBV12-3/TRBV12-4 CASSFSVGRKTNSPLHF TGTGCCAGCAGTTTTTCGGTGGGCCGAAAAACGAATTCACCCCTCCACTTT
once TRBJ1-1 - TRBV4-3 CASSQSRAMNTEAFF TGCGCCAGCAGCCAATCCAGGGCAATGAACACTGAAGCTTTCTTT
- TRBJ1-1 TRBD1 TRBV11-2 CASSWDRVSGNTEAFF TGTGCCAGCAGCTGGGACAGGGTTTCGGGGAACACTGAAGCTTTCTTT
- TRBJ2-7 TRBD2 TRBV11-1 CASSPGTSGSYEQYF TGTGCCAGCAGCCCAGGGACTAGCGGTTCCTACGAGCAGTACTTC
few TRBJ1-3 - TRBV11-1 CASSPRQDRPGNTIYF TGTGCCAGCAGCCCAAGGCAGGACCGTCCTGGAAACACCATATATTTT
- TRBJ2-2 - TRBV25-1 CASSYIDTGELFF TGTGCCAGCAGCTACATTGACACCGGGGAGCTGTTTTTT
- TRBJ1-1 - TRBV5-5 CASSLPGSYTEAFF TGTGCCAGCAGCTTACCGGGGTCGTACACTGAAGCTTTCTTT